This TCR beta chain originates from a study of shared clonotypes between healthy human individuals. Whole-study context: Three plates each covered CD4 naive and memory; CD8 naive two, CD8 memory one. Notes on the study in general: As a rule, naive subsets had a larger estimated richness than memory subsets. What rarefaction showed was incomplete sorted-subset sequencing despite large depth.

The study ran the assay at deep level. The method was immunoSEQ multiplex PCR; TCRdb's version includes in-frame clones alone and lacks a portion of them. The data show a few million clones, 85% to 95% seen once. As concerns this clone: The target antigen is unknown.

The trim removed 4 bases at V and 5 bases at J, leaving 10 bases unmatched. CDR1 and CDR2 from the germline V gene are SEHNR and FQNEAQ (reference sequence). The CDR3 has 15 amino acids. The rearrangement uses TRBV7-9 and TRBJ2-7; 8 bases agree with TRBD1. The sequence came from a man between 18 and 35 years old in good health. Specimen: naive CD4+ T cells sorted from blood. Subset in this sample: CD45RA+ positively selected. In DNA form, the CDR3 reads TGTGCCAGCAGCTCGGACAGGGTTCCTCCCAACGAGCAGTACTTC. Translation gives CASSSDRVPPNEQYF.